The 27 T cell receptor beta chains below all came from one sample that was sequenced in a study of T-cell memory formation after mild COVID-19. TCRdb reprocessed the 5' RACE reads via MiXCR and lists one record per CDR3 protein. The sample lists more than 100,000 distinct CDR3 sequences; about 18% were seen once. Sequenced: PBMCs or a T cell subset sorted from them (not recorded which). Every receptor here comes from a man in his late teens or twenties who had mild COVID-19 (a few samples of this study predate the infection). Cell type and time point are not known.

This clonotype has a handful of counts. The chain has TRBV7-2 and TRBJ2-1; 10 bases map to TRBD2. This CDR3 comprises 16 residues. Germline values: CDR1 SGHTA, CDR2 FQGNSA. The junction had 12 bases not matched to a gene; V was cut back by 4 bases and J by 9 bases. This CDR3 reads CASSSAGTSAFTEQFF. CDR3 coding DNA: TGTGCCAGCAGCTCTGCCGGGACTAGCGCTTTCACTGAGCAGTTCTTC.

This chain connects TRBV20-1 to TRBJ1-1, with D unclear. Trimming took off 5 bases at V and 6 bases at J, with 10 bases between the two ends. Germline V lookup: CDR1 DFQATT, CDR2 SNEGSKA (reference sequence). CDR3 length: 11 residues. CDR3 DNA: TGCAGTGCTGCCGGAGCATCTGAAGCTTTCTTT. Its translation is CSAAGASEAFF.

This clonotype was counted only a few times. The CDR3 region is CASSSTGAKGEKLFF. The DNA of the CDR3 is TGCGCCAGCAGCTCTACAGGAGCCAAAGGAGAAAAACTGTTTTTT. This chain connects TRBV5-1 to TRBJ1-4, with D maybe TRBD1 (5 bases). CDR3 length: 15 amino acids. The germline V gene encodes CDR1 SGHRS and CDR2 YFSETQ. V was clipped by 3 bases and J by 8 bases, with 17 bases between them.

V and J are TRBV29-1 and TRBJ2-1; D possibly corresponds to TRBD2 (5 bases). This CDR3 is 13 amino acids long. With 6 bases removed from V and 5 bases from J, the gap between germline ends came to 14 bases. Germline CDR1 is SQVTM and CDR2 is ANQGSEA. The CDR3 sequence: CSVGGARHNEQFF. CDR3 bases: TGCAGCGTCGGAGGAGCGCGACACAATGAGCAGTTCTTC.

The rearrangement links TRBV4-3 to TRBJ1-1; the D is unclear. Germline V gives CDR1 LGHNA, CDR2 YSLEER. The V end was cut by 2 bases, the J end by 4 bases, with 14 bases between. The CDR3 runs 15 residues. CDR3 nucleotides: TGCGCCAGCAGCCAATGGGGTAGGTCGGGCACTGAAGCTTTCTTT. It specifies CASSQWGRSGTEAFF.

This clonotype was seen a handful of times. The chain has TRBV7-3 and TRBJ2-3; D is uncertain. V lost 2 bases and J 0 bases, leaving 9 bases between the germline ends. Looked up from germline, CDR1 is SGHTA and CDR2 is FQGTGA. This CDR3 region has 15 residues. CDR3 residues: CASSLFVSSTDTQYF. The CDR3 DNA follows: TGTGCCAGCAGCTTATTTGTGTCTAGCACAGATACGCAGTATTTT.

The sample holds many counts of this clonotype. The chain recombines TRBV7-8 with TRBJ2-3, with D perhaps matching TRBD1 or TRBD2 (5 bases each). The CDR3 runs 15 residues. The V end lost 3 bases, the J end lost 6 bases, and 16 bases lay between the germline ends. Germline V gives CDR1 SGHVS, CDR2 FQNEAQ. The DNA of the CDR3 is TGTGCCAGCAGCTTCTACGGGACCTTTGGCGATACGCAGTATTTT. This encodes CASSFYGTFGDTQYF.

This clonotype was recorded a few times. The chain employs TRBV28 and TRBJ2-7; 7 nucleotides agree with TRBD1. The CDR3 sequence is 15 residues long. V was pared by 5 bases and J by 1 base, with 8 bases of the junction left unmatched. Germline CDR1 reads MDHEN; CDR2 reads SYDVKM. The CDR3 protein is CASSNRGSRSYEQYV. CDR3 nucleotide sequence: TGTGCCAGCAGTAACAGGGGATCTAGGTCCTACGAGCAGTACGTC.

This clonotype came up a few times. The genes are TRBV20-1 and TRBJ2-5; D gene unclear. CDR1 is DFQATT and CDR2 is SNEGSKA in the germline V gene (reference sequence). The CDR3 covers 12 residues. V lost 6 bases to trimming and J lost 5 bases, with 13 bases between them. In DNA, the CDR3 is TGCAGTGCCACCCTCCTCCCGGAGACCCAGTACTTC. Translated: CSATLLPETQYF.

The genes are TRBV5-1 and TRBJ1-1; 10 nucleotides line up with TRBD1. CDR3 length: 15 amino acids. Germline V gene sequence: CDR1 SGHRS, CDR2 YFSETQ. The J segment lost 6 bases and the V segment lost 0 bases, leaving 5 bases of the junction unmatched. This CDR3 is CASSLGPGTGAEAFF. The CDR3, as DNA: TGCGCCAGCAGCTTGGGCCCCGGGACAGGGGCTGAAGCTTTCTTT.

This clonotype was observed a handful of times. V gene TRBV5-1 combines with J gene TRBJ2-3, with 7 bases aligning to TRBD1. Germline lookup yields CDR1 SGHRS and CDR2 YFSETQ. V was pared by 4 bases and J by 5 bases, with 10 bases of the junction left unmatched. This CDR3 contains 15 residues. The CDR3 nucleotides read TGCGCCAGCAGCGACGTGAAACAGGGGCAAGATACGCAGTATTTT. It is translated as CASSDVKQGQDTQYF.

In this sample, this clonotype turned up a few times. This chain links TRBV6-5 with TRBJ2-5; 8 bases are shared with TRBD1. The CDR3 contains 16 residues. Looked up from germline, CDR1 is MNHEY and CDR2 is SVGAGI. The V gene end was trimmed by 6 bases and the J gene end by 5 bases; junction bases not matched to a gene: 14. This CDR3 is CASRRGRQGLGETQYF. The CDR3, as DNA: TGTGCCAGCAGACGGGGCAGACAGGGGTTGGGGGAGACCCAGTACTTC.

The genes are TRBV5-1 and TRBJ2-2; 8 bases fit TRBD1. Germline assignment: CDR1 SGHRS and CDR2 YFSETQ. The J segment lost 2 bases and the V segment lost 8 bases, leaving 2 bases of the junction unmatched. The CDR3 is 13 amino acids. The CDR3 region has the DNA TGCGCCAGTGGACAGGGCAACACCGGGGAGCTGTTTTTT. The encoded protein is CASGQGNTGELFF.

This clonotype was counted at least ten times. The DNA of the CDR3 is TGCAGTGCCTCCGGGACAGCGAACACTGAAGCTTTCTTT. The encoded protein is CSASGTANTEAFF. The rearrangement joins TRBV20-1 to TRBJ1-1, with TRBD1 matching 7 bases. Per germline, CDR1 DFQATT and CDR2 SNEGSKA (reference sequence). The junction had 5 bases not matched to a gene; V was cut back by 6 bases and J by 1 base. This CDR3 contains 13 residues.

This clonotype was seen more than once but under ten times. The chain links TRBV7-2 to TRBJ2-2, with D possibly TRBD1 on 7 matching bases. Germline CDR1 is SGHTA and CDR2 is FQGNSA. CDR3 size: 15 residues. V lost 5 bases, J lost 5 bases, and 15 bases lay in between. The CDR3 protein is CASSLQGGTTGELFF. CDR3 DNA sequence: TGTGCCAGCAGCCTGCAGGGGGGAACTACCGGGGAGCTGTTTTTT.

Here the CDR3 DNA reads TGTGCCAGCAGCCCCGGCTCCCTAGCTGGGGCAGATACGCAGTATTTT. Amino acid sequence: CASSPGSLAGADTQYF. The V and J genes are TRBV7-9 and TRBJ2-3; D might be TRBD2 (5 bases). Per the germline V gene, CDR1 is SEHNR and CDR2 is FQNEAQ (reference sequence). The length of the CDR3 is 16 residues. Trimming removed 5 bases at V and 4 bases at J, with 19 bases between.

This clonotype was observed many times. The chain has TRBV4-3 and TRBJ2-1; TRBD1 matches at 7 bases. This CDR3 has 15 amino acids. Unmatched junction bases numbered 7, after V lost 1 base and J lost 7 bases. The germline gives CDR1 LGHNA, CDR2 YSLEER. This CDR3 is CASSQGGRQGNEQFF. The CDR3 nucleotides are TGCGCCAGCAGCCAAGGGGGTAGACAGGGTAATGAGCAGTTCTTC.

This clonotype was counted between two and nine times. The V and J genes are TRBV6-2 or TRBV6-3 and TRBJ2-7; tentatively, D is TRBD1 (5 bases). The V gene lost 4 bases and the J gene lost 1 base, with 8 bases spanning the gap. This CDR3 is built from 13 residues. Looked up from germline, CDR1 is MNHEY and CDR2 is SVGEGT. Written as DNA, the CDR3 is TGTGCCAGCAGTTGGCAGGGATCCTACGAGCAGTACGTC. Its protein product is CASSWQGSYEQYV.

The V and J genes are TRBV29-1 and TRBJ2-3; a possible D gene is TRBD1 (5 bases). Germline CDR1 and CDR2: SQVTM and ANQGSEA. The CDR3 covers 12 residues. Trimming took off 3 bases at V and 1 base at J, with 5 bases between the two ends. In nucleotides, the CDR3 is TGCAGCGTTGACAGGGGCACAGATACGCAGTATTTT. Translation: CSVDRGTDTQYF.

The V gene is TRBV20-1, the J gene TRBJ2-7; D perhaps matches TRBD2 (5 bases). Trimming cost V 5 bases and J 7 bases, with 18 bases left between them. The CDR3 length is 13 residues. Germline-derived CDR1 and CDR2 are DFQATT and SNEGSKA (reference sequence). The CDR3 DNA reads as TGCAGTGCTTTCCGGGCCGAGGGAATGGAGCAGTACTTC. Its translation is CSAFRAEGMEQYF.

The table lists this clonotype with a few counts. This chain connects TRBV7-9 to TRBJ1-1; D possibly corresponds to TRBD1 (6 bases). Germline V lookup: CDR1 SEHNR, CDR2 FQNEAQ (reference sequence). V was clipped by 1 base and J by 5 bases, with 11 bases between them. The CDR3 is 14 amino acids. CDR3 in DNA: TGTGCCAGCAGCTTAGTTAGGGGGACAACTGAAGCTTTCTTT. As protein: CASSLVRGTTEAFF.

The CDR3: CASSLDVVVARNTIYF. The CDR3 coding sequence is TGTGCCAGCAGCTTAGATGTGGTGGTTGCGCGGAACACCATATATTTT. The rearrangement links TRBV7-2 to TRBJ1-3, with D unclear. The CDR3 covers 16 residues. CDR1 is SGHTA, CDR2 FQGNSA, per germline. V was pared by 1 base and J by 7 bases, with 17 bases between.

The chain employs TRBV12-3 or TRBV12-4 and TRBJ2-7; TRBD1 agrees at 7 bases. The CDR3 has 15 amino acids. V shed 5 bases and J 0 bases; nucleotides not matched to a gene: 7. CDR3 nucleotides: TGTGCCAGCAGTCGGACAGGTTCGAGCTCCTACGAGCAGTACTTC. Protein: CASSRTGSSSYEQYF.

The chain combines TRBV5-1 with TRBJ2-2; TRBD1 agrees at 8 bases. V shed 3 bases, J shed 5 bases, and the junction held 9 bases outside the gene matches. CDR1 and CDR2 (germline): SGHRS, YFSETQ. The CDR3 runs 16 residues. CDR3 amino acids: CASSWRTGWETGELFF. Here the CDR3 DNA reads TGCGCCAGCAGCTGGAGGACAGGGTGGGAAACCGGGGAGCTGTTTTTT.

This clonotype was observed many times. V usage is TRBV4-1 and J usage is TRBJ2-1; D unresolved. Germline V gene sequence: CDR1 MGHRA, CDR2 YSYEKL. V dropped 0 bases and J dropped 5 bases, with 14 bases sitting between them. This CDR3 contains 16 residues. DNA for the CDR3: TGCGCCAGCAGCCAAGACGACCGAGCTCTCCACAATGAGCAGTTCTTC. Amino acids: CASSQDDRALHNEQFF.

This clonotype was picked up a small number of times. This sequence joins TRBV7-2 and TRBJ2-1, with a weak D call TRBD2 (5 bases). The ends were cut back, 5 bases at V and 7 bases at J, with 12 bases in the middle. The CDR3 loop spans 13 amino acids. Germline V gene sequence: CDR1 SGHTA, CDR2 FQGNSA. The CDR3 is CASSPIGKNEQFF. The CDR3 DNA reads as TGTGCCAGCAGCCCCATCGGGAAAAATGAGCAGTTCTTC.

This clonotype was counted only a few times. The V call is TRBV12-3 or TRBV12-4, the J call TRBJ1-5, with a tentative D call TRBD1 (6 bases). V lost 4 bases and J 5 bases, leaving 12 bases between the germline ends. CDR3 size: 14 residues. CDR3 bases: TGTGCCAGCAGTTCAATACAGGGAGATCAGCCCCAGCATTTT. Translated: CASSSIQGDQPQHF.